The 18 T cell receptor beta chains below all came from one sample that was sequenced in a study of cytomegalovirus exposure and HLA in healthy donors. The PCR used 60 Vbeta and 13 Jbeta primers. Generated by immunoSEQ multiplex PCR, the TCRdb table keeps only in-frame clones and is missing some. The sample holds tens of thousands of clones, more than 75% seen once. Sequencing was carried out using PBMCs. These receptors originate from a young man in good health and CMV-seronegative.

The CDR3 protein is CASKASGGRSSPLHF. CDR3 DNA sequence: TGTGCCAGCAAGGCATCAGGGGGGCGCAGCTCACCCCTCCACTTT. The genes are TRBV6-5 and TRBJ1-6; 7 bases line up with TRBD1. This CDR3 is built from 15 residues. The ends lost 7 bases at V and 10 bases at J; junction bases unmatched: 13. Germline CDR1 is MNHEY and CDR2 is SVGAGI.

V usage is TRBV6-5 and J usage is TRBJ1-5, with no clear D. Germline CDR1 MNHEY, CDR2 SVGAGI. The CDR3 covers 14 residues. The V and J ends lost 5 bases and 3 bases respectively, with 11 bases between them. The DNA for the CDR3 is TGTGCCAGCAGTCCACACAGTGACAATCAGCCCCAGCATTTT. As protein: CASSPHSDNQPQHF.

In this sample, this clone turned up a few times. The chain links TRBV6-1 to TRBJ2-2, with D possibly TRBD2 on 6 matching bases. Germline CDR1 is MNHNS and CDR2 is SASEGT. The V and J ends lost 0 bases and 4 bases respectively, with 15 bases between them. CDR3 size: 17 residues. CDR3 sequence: CASSEALGGLVTGELFF. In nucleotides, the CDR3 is TGTGCCAGCAGTGAAGCGCTAGGAGGGTTGGTCACCGGGGAGCTGTTTTTT.

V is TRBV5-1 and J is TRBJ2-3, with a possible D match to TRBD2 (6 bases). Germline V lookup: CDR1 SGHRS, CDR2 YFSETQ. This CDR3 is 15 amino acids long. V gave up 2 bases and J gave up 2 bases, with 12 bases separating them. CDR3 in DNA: TGCGCCAGCAGCTTCGGGGACTCGCACACAGATACGCAGTATTTT. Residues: CASSFGDSHTDTQYF.

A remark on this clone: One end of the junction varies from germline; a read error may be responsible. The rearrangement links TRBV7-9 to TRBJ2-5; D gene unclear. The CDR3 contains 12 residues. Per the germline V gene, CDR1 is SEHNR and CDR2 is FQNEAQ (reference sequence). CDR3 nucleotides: TGTTCCAGCGACTCCCCTGAAGGGACCCAGTACTTC. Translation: CSSDSPEGTQYF.

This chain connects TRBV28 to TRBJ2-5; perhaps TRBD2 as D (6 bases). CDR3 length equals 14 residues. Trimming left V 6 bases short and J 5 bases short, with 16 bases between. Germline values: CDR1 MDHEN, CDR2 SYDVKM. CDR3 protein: CASSPITRGETQYF. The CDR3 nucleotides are TGTGCCAGCAGCCCCATAACACGGGGGGAGACCCAGTACTTC.

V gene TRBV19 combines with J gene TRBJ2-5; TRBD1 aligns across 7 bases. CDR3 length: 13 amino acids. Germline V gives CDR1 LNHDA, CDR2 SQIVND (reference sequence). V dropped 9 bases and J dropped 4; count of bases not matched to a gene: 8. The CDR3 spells CASRTGVGETQYF. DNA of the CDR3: TGTGCCAGCCGGACAGGCGTGGGAGAGACCCAGTACTTC.

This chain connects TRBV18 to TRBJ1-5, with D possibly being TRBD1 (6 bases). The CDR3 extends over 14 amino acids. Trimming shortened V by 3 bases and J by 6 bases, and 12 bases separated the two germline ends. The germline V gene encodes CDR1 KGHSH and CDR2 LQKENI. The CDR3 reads CASSPTGMGQPQHF. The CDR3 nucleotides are TGTGCCAGCTCACCTACAGGGATGGGTCAGCCCCAGCATTTT. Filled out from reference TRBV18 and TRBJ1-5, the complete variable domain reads NAGVMQNPRHLVRRRGQEARLRCSPMKGHSHVYWYRQLPEEGLKFMVYLQKENIIDESGMPKERFSAEFPKEGPSILRIQQVVRGDSAAYFCASSPTGMGQPQHFGDGTRLSIL.

The CDR3 coding sequence is TGTGCCAGCAGTGAATTGGGGAGGCAGAACACTGAAGCTTTCTTT. Its protein is CASSELGRQNTEAFF. The chain joins TRBV6-1 to TRBJ1-1; D ambiguous. Looked up from germline, CDR1 is MNHNS and CDR2 is SASEGT. This CDR3 has 15 residues. V dropped 2 bases and J dropped 1 base, with 11 bases sitting between them.

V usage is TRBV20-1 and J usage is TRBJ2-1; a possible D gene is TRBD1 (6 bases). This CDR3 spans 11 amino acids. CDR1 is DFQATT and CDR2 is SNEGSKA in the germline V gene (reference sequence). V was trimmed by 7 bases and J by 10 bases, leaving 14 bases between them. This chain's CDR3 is CSVEQGFEQFF. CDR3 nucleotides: TGCAGTGTAGAACAGGGATTCGAGCAGTTCTTC.

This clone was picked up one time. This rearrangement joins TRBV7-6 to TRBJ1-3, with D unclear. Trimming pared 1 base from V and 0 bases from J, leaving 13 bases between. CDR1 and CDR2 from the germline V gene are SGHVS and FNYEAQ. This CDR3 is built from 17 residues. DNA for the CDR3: TGTGCCAGCAGCTTAGGGGCGACGGGGAGCTCTGGAAACACCATATATTTT. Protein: CASSLGATGSSGNTIYF.

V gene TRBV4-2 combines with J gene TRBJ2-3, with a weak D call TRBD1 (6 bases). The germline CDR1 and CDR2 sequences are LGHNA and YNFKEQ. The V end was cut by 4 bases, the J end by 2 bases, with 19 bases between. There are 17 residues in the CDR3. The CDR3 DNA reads TGTGCCAGCAGCCGACTCGGGGACACACCAAACACAGATACGCAGTATTTT. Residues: CASSRLGDTPNTDTQYF.

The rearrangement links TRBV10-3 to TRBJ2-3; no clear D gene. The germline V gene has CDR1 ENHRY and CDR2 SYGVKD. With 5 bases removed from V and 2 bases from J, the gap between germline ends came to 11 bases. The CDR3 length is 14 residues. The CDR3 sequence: CAISSIGDTDTQYF. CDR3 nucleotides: TGTGCCATCAGTTCTATTGGAGACACAGATACGCAGTATTTT.

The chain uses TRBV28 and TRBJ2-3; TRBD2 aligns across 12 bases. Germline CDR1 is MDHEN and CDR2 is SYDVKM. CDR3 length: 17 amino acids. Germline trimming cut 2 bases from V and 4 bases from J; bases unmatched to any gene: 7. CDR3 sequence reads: CASSLKPLAGGADTQYF. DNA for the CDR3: TGTGCCAGCAGTTTAAAGCCGCTAGCGGGGGGGGCAGATACGCAGTATTTT.

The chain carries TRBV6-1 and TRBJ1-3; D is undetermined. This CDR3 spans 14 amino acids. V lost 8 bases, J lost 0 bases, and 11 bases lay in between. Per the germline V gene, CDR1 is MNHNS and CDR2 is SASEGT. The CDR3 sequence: CASLRGFSGNTIYF. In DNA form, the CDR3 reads TGTGCCAGCCTTCGAGGTTTCTCTGGAAACACCATATATTTT.

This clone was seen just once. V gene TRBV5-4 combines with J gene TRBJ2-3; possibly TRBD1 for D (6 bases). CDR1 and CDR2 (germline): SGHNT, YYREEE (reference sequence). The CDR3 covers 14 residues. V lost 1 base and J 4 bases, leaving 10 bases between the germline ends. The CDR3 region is CASSLIGGADTQYF. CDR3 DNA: TGTGCCAGCAGCTTGATTGGGGGCGCAGATACGCAGTATTTT.

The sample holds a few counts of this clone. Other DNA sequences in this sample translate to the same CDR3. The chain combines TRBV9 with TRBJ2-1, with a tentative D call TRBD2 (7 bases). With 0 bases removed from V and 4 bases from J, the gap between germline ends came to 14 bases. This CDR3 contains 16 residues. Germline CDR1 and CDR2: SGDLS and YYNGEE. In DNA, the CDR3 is TGTGCCAGCAGCGTAGCTGGACAGCGGGGATACAATGAGCAGTTCTTC. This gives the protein CASSVAGQRGYNEQFF.

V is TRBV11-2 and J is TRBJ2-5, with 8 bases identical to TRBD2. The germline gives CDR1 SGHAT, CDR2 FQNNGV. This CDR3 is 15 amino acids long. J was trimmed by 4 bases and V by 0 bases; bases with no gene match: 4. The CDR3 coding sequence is TGTGCCAGCAGCTTAGATTCTGCGGGGGGAGAGACCCAGTACTTC. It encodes CASSLDSAGGETQYF. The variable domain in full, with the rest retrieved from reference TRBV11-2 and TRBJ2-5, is EAGVAQSPRYKIIEKRQSVAFWCNPISGHATLYWYQQILGQGPKLLIQFQNNGVVDDSQLPKDRFSAERLKGVDSTLKIQPAKLEDSAVYLCASSLDSAGGETQYFGPGTRLLVL.